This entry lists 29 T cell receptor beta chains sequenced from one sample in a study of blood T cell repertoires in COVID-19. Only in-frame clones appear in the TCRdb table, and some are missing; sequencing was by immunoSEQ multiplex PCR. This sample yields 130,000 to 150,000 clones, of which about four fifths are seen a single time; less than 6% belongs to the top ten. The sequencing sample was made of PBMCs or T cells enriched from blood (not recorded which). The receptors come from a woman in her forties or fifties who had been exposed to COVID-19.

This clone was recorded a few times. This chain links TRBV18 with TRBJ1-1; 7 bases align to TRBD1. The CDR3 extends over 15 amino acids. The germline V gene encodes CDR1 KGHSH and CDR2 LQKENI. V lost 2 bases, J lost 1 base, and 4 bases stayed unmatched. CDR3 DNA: TGTGCCAGCTCACCATCAAGGACAGGGAACACTGAAGCTTTCTTT. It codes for CASSPSRTGNTEAFF.

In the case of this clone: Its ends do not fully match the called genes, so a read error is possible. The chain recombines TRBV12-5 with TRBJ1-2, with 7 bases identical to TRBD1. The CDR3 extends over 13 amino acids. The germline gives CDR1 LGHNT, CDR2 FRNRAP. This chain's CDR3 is CASGLGQGGGYIF. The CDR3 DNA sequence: TGTGCTAGTGGTTTGGGCCAGGGGGGAGGCTACATCTTC.

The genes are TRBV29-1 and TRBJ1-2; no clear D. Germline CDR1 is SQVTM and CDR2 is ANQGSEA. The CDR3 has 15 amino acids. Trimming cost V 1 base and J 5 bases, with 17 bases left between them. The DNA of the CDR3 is TGCAGCGTTGAAGCCCGAGGGCCCACAGAATATGGCTACACCTTC. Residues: CSVEARGPTEYGYTF.

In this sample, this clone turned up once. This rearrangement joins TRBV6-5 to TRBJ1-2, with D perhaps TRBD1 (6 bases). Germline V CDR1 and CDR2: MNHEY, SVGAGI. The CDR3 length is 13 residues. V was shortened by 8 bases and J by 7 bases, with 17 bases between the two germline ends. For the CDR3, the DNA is TGTGCCAGCTTCGTGGGGGCCCTGAGTGGCTACACCTTC. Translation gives CASFVGALSGYTF.

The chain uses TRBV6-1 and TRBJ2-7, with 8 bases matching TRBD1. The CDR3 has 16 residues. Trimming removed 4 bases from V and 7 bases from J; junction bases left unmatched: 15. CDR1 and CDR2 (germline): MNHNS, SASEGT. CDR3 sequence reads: CASSAARGQGPREQYF. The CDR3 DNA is TGTGCCAGCAGTGCGGCCCGAGGACAGGGACCTCGTGAGCAGTACTTC.

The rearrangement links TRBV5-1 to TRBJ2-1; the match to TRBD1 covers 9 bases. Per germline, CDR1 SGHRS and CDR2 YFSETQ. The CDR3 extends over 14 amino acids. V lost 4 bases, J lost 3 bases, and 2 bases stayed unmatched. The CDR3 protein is CASSPGQGYNEQFF. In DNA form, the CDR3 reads TGCGCCAGCAGCCCGGGACAGGGCTACAATGAGCAGTTCTTC.

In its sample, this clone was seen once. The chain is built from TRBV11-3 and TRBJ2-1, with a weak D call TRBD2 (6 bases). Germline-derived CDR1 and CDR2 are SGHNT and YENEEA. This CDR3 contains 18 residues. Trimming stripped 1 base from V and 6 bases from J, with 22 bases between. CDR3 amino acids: CASSLGPNRDSLGNEQFF. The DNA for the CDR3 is TGTGCCAGCAGCTTAGGCCCGAACCGGGACTCCCTTGGCAATGAGCAGTTCTTC.

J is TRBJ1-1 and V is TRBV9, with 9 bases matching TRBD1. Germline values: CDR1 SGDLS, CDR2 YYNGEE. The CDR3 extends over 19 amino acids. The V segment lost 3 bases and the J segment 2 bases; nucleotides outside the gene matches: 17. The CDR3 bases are TGTGCCAGCAGCGCAACCGGGACAGGGATTTTTTTGCCCAACACTGAAGCTTTCTTT. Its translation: CASSATGTGIFLPNTEAFF.

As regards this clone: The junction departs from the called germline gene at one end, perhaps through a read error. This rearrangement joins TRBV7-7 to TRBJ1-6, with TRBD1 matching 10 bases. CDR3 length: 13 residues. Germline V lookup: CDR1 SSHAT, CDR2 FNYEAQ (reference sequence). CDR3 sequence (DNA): TGTGCTAGCAGCTTGGACAGGGGGACACCCCTCCACTTT. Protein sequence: CASSLDRGTPLHF.

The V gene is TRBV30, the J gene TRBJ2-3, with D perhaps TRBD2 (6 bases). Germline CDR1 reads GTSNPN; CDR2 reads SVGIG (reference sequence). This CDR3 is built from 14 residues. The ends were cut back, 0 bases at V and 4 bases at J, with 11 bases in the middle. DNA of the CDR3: TGTGCCTGGAGTGTGGGGGGAGTTTCAGATACGCAGTATTTT. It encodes CAWSVGGVSDTQYF.

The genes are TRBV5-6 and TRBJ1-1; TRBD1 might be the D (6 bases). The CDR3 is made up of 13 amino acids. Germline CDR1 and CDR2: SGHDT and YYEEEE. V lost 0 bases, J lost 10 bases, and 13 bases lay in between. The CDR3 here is CASSLVGTPGAFF. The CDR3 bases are TGTGCCAGCAGCTTGGTCGGGACACCTGGAGCTTTCTTT.

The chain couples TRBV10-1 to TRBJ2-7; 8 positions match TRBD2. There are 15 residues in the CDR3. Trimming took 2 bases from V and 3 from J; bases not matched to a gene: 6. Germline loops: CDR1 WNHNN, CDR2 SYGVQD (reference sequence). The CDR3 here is CASSEGTSGLYEQYF. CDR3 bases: TGCGCCAGCAGTGAGGGAACTAGCGGACTCTACGAGCAGTACTTC.

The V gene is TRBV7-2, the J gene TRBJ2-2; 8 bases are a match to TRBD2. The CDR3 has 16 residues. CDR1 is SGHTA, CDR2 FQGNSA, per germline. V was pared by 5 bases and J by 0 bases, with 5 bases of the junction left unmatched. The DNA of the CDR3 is TGTGCCAGCAGCATAACTAGCGGTTCGAACACCGGGGAGCTGTTTTTT. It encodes CASSITSGSNTGELFF.

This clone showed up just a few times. CDR3 sequence: CASSVALSGANVLTF. The CDR3 DNA sequence: TGTGCCAGCAGCGTAGCCCTTTCTGGGGCCAACGTCCTGACTTTC. The chain links TRBV9 to TRBJ2-6; no reliable D call. Germline lookup yields CDR1 SGDLS and CDR2 YYNGEE. V was trimmed by 0 bases and J by 1 base, leaving 5 bases between them. This CDR3 contains 15 residues.

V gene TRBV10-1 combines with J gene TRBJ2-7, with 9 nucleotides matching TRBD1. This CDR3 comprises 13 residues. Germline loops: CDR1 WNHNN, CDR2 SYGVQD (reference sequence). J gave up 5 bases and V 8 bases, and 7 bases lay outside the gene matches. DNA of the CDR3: TGCGCCAGCTCCGCCGGGACAGGGAACGAGCAGTACTTC. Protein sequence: CASSAGTGNEQYF.

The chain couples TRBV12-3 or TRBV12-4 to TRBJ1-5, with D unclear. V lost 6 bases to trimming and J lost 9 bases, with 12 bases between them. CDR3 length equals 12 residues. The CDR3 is CASSDPGRPQHF. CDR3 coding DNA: TGTGCCAGCAGCGACCCCGGGAGGCCCCAGCATTTT.

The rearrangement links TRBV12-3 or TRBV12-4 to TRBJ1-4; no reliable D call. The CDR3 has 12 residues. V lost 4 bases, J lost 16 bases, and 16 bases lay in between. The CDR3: CASSSGHTSRFF. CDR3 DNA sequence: TGTGCCAGCAGTTCCGGCCACACTAGTCGGTTTTTT.

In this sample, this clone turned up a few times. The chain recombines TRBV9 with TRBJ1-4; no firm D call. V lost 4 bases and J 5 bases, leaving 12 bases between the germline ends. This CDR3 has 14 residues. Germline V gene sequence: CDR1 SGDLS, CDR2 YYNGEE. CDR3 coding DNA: TGTGCCAGCAGCCCCTTAGCTCGGAATGAAAAACTGTTTTTT. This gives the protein CASSPLARNEKLFF.

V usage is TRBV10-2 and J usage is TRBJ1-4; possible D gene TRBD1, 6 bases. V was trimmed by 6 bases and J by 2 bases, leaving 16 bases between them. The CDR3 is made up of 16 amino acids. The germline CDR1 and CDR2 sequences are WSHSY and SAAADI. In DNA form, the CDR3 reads TGCGCCAGCAGGGGGCAGGGGAGAAGTACTAATGAAAAACTGTTTTTT. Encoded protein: CASRGQGRSTNEKLFF.

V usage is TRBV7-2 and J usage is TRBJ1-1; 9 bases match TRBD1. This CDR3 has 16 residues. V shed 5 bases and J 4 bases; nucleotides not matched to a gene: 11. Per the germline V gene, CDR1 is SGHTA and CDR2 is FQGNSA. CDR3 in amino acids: CASSPLDRGEGTEAFF. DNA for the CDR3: TGTGCCAGCAGCCCCTTGGACAGGGGAGAGGGCACTGAAGCTTTCTTT.

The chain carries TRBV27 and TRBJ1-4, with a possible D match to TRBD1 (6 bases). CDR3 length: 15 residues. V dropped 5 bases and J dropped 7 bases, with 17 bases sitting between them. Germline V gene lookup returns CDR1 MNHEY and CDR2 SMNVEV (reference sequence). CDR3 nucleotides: TGTGCCAGCAGTCCCCGGACAGCCGGCATTGAAAAACTGTTTTTT. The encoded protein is CASSPRTAGIEKLFF. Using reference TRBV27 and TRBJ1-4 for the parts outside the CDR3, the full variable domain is EAQVTQNPRYLITVTGKKLTVTCSQNMNHEYMSWYRQDPGLGLRQIYYSMNVEVTDKGDVPEGYKVSRKEKRNFPLILESPSPNQTSLYFCASSPRTAGIEKLFFGSGTQLSVL.

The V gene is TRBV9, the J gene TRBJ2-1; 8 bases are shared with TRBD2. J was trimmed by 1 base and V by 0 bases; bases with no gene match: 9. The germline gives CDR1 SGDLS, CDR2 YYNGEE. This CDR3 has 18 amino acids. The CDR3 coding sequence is TGTGCCAGCAGCGTAGCTCTCCCGGGACTAGGTTCCTACAATGAGCAGTTCTTC. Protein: CASSVALPGLGSYNEQFF. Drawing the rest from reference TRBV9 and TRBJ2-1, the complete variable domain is DSGVTQTPKHLITATGQRVTLRCSPRSGDLSVYWYQQSLDQGLQFLIQYYNGEERAKGNILERFSAQQFPDLHSELNLSSLELGDSALYFCASSVALPGLGSYNEQFFGPGTRLTVL.

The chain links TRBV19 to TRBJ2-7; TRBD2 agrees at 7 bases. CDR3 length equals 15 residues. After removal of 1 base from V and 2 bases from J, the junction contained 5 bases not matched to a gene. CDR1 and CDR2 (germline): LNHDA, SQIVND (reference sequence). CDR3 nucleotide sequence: TGTGCCAGTAGTATAGGGCTAGCGGAAACCTACGAGCAGTACTTC. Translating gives CASSIGLAETYEQYF. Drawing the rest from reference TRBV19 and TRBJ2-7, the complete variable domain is DGGITQSPKYLFRKEGQNVTLSCEQNLNHDAMYWYRQDPGQGLRLIYYSQIVNDFQKGDIAEGYSVSREKKESFPLTVTSAQKNPTAFYLCASSIGLAETYEQYFGPGTRLTVT.

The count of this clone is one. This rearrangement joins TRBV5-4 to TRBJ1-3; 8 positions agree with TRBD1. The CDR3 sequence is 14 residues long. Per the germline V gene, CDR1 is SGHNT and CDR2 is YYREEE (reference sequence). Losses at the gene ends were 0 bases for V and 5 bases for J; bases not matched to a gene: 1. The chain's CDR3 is CASSLGQGRNTIYF. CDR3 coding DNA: TGTGCCAGCAGCTTGGGACAGGGGAGAAACACCATATATTTT. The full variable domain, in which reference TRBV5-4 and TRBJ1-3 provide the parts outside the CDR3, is ETGVTQSPTHLIKTRGQQVTLRCSSQSGHNTVSWYQQALGQGPQFIFQYYREEENGRGNFPPRFSGLQFPNYSSELNVNALELDDSALYLCASSLGQGRNTIYFGEGSWLTVV.

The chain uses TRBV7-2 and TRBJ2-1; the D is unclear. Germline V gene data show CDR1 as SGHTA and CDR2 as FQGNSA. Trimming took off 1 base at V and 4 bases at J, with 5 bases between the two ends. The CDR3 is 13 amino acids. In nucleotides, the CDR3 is TGTGCCAGCAGCTTAGGGCGGTACAATGAGCAGTTCTTC. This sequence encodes CASSLGRYNEQFF.

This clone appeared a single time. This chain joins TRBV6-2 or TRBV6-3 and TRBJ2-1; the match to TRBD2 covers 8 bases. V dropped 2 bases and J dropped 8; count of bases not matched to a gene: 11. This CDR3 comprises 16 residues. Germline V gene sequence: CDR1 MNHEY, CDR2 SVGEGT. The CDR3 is CASSYPKSGGRDEQFF. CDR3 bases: TGTGCCAGCAGTTACCCTAAGAGCGGGGGCAGGGATGAGCAGTTCTTC.

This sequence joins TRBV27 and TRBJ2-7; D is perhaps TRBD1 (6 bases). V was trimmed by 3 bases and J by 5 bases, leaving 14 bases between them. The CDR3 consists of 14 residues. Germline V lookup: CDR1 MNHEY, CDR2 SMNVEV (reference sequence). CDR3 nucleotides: TGTGCCAGCAGTTTGGGCAGGGGAGAGGACGAGCAGTACTTC. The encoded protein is CASSLGRGEDEQYF.

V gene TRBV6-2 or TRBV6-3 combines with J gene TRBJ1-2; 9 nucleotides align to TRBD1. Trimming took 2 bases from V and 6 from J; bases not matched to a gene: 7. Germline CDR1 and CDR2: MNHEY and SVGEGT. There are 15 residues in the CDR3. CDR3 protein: CASSYRDRDFDGYTF. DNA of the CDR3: TGTGCCAGCAGTTACAGGGACAGGGATTTTGATGGCTACACCTTC.

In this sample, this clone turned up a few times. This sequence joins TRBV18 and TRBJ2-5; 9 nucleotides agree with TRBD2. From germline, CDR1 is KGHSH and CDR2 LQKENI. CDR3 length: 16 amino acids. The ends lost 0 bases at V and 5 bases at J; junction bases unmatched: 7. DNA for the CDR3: TGTGCCAGCTCACCACCTGTAGCGGGGGCTGGGGAGACCCAGTACTTC. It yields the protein CASSPPVAGAGETQYF.